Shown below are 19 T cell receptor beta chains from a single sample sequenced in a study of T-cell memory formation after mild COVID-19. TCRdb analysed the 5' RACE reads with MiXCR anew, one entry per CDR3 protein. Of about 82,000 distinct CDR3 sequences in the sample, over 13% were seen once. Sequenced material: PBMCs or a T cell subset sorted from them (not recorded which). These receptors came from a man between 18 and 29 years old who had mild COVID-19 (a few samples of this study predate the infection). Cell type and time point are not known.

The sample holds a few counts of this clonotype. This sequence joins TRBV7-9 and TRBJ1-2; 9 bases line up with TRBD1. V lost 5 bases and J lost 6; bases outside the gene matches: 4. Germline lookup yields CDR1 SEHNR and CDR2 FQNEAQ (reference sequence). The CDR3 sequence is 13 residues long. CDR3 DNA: TGTGCCAGCAGCCCCCGGGACAGGGATGGCTACACCTTC. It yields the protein CASSPRDRDGYTF.

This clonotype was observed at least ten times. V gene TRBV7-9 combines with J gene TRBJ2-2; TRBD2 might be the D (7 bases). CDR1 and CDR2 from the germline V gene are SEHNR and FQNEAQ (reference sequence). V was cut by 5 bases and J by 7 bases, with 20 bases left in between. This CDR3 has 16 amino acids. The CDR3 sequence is CASSPPRGGPGGELFF. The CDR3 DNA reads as TGTGCCAGCAGCCCCCCTAGGGGGGGGCCGGGCGGGGAGCTGTTTTTT.

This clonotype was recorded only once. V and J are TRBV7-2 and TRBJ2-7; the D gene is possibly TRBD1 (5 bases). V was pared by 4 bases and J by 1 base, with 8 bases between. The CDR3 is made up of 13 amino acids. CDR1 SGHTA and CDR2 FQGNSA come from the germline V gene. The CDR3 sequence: CASSWGYSYEQYF. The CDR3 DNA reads TGTGCCAGCAGCTGGGGCTATTCCTACGAGCAGTACTTC. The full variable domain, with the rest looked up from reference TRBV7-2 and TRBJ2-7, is GAGVSQSPSNKVTEKGKDVELRCDPISGHTALYWYRQSLGQGLEFLIYFQGNSAPDKSGLPSDRFSAERTGGSVSTLTIQRTQQEDSAVYLCASSWGYSYEQYFGPGTRLTVT.

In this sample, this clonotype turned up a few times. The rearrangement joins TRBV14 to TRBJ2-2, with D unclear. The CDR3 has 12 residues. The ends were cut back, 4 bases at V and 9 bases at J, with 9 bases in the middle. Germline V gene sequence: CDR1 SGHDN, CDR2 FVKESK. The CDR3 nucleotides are TGTGCCAGCAGCCCAGGCTCCCGGGAGCTGTTTTTT. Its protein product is CASSPGSRELFF.

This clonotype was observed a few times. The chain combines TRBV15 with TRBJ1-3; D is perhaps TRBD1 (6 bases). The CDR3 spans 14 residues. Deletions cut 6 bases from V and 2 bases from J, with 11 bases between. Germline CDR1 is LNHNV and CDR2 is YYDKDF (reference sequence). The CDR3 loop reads CATSYRDAGNTIYF. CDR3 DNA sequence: TGTGCCACCAGTTACAGGGACGCTGGAAACACCATATATTTT.

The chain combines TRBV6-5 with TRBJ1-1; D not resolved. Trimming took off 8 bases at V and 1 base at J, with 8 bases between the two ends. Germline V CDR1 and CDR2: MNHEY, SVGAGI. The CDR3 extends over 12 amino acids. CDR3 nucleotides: TGTGCCAGCGGTATGGGGAACACTGAAGCTTTCTTT. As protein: CASGMGNTEAFF.

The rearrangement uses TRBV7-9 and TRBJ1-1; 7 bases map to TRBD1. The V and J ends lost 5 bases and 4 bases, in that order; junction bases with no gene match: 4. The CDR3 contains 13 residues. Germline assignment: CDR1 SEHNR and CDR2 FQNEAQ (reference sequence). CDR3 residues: CASSTGTVTEAFF. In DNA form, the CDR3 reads TGTGCCAGCAGCACTGGGACAGTCACTGAAGCTTTCTTT.

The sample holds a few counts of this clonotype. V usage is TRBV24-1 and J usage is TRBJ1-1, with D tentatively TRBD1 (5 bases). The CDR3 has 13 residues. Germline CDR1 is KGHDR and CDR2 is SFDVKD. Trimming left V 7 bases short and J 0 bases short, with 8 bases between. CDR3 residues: CATREGMNTEAFF. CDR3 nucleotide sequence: TGTGCCACCAGGGAGGGGATGAACACTGAAGCTTTCTTT.

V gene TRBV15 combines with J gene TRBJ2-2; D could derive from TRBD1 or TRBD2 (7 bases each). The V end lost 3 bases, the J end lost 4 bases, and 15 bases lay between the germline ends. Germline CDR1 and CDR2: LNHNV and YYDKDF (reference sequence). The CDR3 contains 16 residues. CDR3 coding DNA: TGTGCCACCAGCAGCTCTTCCAGGGGGGGCACCGGGGAGCTGTTTTTT. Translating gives CATSSSSRGGTGELFF.

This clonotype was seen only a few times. The CDR3, as DNA: TGTGCCAGCAGCTTGGTCCGCGGGGGGGCCCGGGAGACCCAGTACTTC. This codes for CASSLVRGGARETQYF. This chain uses TRBV5-6 with TRBJ2-5; 9 nucleotides line up with TRBD2. Germline CDR1 is SGHDT and CDR2 is YYEEEE. The CDR3 covers 16 residues. The junction had 8 bases not matched to a gene; V was cut back by 0 bases and J by 5 bases.

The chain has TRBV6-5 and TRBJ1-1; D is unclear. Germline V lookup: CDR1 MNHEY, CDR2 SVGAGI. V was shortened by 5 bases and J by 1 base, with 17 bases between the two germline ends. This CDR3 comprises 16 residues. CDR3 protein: CASSALSVLGNTEAFF. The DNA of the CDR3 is TGTGCCAGCAGTGCGTTAAGTGTATTGGGGAACACTGAAGCTTTCTTT.

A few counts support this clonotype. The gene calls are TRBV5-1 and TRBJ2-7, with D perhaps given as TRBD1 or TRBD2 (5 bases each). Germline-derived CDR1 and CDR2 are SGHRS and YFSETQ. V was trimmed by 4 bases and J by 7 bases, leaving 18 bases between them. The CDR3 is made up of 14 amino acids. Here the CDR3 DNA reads TGCGCCAGCAGCGTCCGGGACCCAGGCTGGGAGCAGTACTTC. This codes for CASSVRDPGWEQYF.

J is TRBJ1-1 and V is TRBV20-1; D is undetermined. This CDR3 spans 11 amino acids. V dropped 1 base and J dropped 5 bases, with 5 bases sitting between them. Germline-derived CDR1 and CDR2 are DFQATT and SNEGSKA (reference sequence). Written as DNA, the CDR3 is TGCAGTGCTAGAGTAGTAACTGAAGCTTTCTTT. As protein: CSARVVTEAFF.

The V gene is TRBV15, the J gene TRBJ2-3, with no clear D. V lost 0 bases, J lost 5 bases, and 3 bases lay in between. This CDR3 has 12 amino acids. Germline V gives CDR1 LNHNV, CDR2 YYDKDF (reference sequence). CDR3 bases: TGTGCCACCAGCAGAGATCGAGATACGCAGTATTTT. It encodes CATSRDRDTQYF.

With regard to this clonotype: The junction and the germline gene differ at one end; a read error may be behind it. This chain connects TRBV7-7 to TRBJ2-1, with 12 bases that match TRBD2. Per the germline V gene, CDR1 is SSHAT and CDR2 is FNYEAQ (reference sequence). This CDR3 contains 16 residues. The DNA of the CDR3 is TGTGCTAGCAGCTCCCTAGCGGGGGGGCCTCGGAATGAGCAGTTCTTC. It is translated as CASSSLAGGPRNEQFF.

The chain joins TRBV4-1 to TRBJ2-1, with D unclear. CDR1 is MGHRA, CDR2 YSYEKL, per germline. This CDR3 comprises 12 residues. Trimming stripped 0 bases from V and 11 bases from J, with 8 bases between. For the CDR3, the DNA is TGCGCCAGCAGCCAAGACCAGGCCAAGCAGTTCTTC. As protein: CASSQDQAKQFF.

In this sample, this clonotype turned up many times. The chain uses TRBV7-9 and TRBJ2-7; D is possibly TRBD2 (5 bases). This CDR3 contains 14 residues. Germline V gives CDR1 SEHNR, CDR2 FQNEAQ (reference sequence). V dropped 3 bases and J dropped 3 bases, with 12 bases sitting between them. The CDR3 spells CASSFSTGNYEQYF. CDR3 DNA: TGTGCCAGCAGCTTTAGTACGGGGAACTACGAGCAGTACTTC.

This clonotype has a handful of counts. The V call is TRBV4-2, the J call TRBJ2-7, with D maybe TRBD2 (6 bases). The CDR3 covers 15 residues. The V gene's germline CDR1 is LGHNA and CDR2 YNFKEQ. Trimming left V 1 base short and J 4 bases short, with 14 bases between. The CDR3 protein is CASSQGSGLTYEQYV. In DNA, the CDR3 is TGTGCCAGCAGCCAAGGGTCCGGACTAACGTACGAGCAGTACGTC.

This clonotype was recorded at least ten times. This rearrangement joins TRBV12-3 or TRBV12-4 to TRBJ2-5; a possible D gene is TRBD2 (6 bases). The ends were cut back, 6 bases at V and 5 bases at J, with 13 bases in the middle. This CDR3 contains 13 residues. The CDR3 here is CASSPTRMETQYF. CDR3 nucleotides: TGTGCCAGCAGCCCGACTAGGATGGAGACCCAGTACTTC.